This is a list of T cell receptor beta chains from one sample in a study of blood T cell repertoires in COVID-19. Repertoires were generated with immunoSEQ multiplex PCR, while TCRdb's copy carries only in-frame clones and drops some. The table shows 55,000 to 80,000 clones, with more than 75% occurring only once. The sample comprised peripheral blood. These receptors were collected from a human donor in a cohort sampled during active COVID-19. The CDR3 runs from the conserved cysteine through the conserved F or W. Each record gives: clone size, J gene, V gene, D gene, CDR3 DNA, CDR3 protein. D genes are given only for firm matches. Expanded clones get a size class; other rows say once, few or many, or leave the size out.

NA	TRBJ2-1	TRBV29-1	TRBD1	TGCAGCGTTGAAGGGAGGCCCGGGACAGGTCTAAATGAGCAGTTCTTC	CSVEGRPGTGLNEQFF
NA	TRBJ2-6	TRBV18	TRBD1	TGTGCCAGCTCACCAATCGGACAGGGAATAGGTCGGGCCAACGTCCTGACTTTC	CASSPIGQGIGRANVLTF
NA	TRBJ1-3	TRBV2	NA	TGTGCCAGCAGTGGAGAGAGTGGAAACACCATATATTTT	CASSGESGNTIYF
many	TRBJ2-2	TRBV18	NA	TGTGCCAGCTCACTTGACCCGGGACAAAAGACCGGGGAGCTGTTTTTT	CASSLDPGQKTGELFF
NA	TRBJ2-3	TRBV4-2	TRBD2	TGTGCCAGCAGCCAAAAGCCCCGGACTAGCGGGGGGGCAGATACGCAGTATTTT	CASSQKPRTSGGADTQYF
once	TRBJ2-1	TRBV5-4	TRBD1	TGTGCCAGCAGCGGTGACAGGGGCTCCTACAATGAGCAGTTCTTC	CASSGDRGSYNEQFF
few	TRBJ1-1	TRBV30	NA	TGTGCCTGGATGACAGGCTTACTTAGGGACACTGAAGCTTTCTTT	CAWMTGLLRDTEAFF
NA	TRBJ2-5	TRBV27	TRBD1	TGTGCCAGCAGTTCTAGGACAGGGGAGGAGACCCAGTACTTC	CASSSRTGEETQYF
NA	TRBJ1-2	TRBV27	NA	TGTGCCAGCAGTAATACAGGGACCTATGGCTACACCTTC	CASSNTGTYGYTF
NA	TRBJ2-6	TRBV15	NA	TGTGCCACCAGCAGTGCAGGGGCTGGGGCCAACGTCCTGACTTTC	CATSSAGAGANVLTF
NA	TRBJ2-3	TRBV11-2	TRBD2	TGTGCCAGCAGCACGTTGGGGGGGGGCACAGATACGCAGTATTTT	CASSTLGGGTDTQYF
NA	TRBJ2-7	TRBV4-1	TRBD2	TGCGCCAGCAGCTACCTCGGCGGGGGGGCCTACGAGCAGTACTTC	CASSYLGGGAYEQYF
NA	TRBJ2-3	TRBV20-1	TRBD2	TGCAGTGCTAGTCTAGCGGGCTCCTTTGGCACAGATACGCAGTATTTT	CSASLAGSFGTDTQYF
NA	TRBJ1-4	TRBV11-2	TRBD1	TGTGCCAGCAGCCCGCGGACAGGGAACAATGAAAAACTGTTTTTT	CASSPRTGNNEKLFF
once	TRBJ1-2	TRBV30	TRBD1	TGTGCCTGGAGCTCCGGGGCCGGGACAGGGGGCGCGTACTATGGCTACACCTTC	CAWSSGAGTGGAYYGYTF
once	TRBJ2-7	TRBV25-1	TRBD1	TGTGCCAGCAGTGAATATGGACAGGGCTACGAGCAGTACTTC	CASSEYGQGYEQYF
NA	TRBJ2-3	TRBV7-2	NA	TGTGCCAGCAGCATATCGGGACTGCCGACGGATACGCAGTATTTT	CASSISGLPTDTQYF
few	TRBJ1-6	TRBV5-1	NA	TGCGCCAGCAGCTTCGCCGACAGGCTAGAGGCACCCCTCCACTTT	CASSFADRLEAPLHF
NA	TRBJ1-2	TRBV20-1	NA	TGCAGTGCTAGTGTGCCCGTAGCTAACTATGGCTACACCTTC	CSASVPVANYGYTF